This TCR beta chain stems from a study of post-analysis software for immune sequencing data. The study, taken as a whole, reports: Four to six TRBV segments were significantly more frequent in patients than in controls. TRBV5-6, TRBV5-1 and TRBV20-1 were among these segments. Controls significantly exceeded multiple sclerosis patients in normalized Chao1 diversity. Same-batch preparations were strongly co-clustered by F measure.

V lost 6 bases, J lost 1 base, and 19 bases lay in between. The CDR3 runs 17 residues. This clonotype was observed a handful of times. The antigen is unknown. The TCR beta cDNA libraries carried unique molecular identifiers. From roughly 1 to 10 million T cells, 400,000 to 600,000 cDNA molecules were obtained. TCRdb used MiXCR to reprocess the PCR reads, holding one entry per CDR3 protein. The table lists about 400,000 distinct CDR3 sequences, roughly 38% of them singletons. The chain employs TRBV12-3 or TRBV12-4 and TRBJ2-1; no definite D call. The specimen sequenced was blood. The TCR originated in a girl between 5 and 17 years old with multiple sclerosis. The CDR3 nucleotides read TGTGCCAGCAGCTTCCCCTTAGGGTCCCTATCCTACAATGAGCAGTTCTTC. Translating it yields CASSFPLGSLSYNEQFF.